This T cell receptor (beta chain) was recovered during a study of spatial heterogeneity in lung cancer. Every molecule of TCR cDNA had its own unique molecular identifier. TCRdb re-called the 5' RACE reads with MiXCR, one entry per CDR3 protein. The data show about 36,000 distinct CDR3 sequences, with about 7.6% seen just once and roughly 9.9% held by the top ten. Time point reported: blood at routine non-recurrence follow-up after resection. Unsorted samples of tumor, nontumor lung or frozen PBMC had their whole RNA sequenced. The TCR was taken from a male donor with early-stage non-small cell lung cancer. The source material was PBMCs, sampled at follow-up.

The CDR3 DNA follows: TGTGCCAGCAGTGGCAGGGGAGCGTACGAGCAGTACTTC. Translating it yields CASSGRGAYEQYF. J is TRBJ2-7 and V is TRBV28; possibly TRBD1 for D (6 bases). The CDR3 totals 13 residues. Germline loops: CDR1 MDHEN, CDR2 SYDVKM. V was clipped by 5 bases and J by 4 bases, with 12 bases between them.